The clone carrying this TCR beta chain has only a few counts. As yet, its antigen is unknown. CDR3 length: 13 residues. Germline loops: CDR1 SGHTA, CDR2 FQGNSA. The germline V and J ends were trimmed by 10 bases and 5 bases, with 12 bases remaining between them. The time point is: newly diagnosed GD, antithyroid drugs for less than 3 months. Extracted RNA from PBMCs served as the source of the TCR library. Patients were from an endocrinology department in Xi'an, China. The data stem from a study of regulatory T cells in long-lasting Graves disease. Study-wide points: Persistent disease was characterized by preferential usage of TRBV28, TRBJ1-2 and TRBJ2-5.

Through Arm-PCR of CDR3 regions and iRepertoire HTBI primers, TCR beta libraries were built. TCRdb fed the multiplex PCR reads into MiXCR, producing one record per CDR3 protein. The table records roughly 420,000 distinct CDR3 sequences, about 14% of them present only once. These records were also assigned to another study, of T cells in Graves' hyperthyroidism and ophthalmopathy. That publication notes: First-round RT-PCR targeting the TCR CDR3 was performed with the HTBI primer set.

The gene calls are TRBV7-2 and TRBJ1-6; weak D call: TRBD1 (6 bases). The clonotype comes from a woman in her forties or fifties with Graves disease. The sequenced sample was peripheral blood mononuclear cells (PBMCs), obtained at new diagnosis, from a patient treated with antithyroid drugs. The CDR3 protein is CAKARTDNSPLHF. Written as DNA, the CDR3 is TGTGCCAAAGCTCGGACAGATAATTCACCCCTCCACTTT.